These 18 T cell receptor beta chains were all obtained from the same sample, sequenced in a study of blood T cell repertoires in COVID-19. Generated by immunoSEQ multiplex PCR, the TCRdb table keeps only in-frame clones and is missing some. The sample lists some 220,000 clones, less than 90% occurring once. The sequenced sample was PBMCs or T cells enriched from blood (not recorded which). The origin of the receptors is a woman aged 30 to 39 who had recovered from COVID-19.

The V and J genes are TRBV14 and TRBJ2-7; D perhaps matches TRBD2 (6 bases). This CDR3 region has 16 residues. Trimming took off 0 bases at V and 1 base at J, with 13 bases between the two ends. Germline V CDR1 and CDR2: SGHDN, FVKESK. The CDR3 DNA reads as TGTGCCAGCAGCCAAGAAGGTTGGAGGGCATCCTACGAGCAGTACTTC. Protein sequence: CASSQEGWRASYEQYF.

J is TRBJ2-5 and V is TRBV11-2; D is possibly TRBD2 (7 bases). V was clipped by 0 bases and J by 5 bases, with 10 bases between them. This CDR3 is 14 amino acids long. Per germline, CDR1 SGHAT and CDR2 FQNNGV. The CDR3 region has the DNA TGTGCCAGCAGCTTAGAGGGGGGGCACGAGACCCAGTACTTC. This encodes CASSLEGGHETQYF.

This CDR3 reads CASIGGGDTQYF. CDR3 DNA: TGTGCCAGCATCGGGGGTGGAGATACGCAGTATTTT. This sequence joins TRBV28 and TRBJ2-3; D perhaps matches TRBD2 (6 bases). The CDR3 is 12 residues long. V was cut by 7 bases and J by 5 bases, with 10 bases left in between. Germline V gene sequence: CDR1 MDHEN, CDR2 SYDVKM. Supplemented by reference TRBV28 and TRBJ2-3, the full variable domain reads DVKVTQSSRYLVKRTGEKVFLECVQDMDHENMFWYRQDPGLGLRLIYFSYDVKMKEKGDIPEGYSVSREKKERFSLILESASTNQTSMYLCASIGGGDTQYFGPGTRLTVL.

The chain joins TRBV3-1 (or the pseudogene TRBV3-2) to TRBJ1-3, with 8 bases that match TRBD1. Losses at the gene ends were 3 bases for V and 2 bases for J; bases not matched to a gene: 6. Germline-derived CDR1 and CDR2 are LGHDT and YNNKEL (reference sequence). This CDR3 has 16 amino acids. CDR3: CASSHDDRGAGNTIYF. The CDR3 DNA reads TGTGCCAGCAGCCATGACGACAGGGGAGCTGGAAACACCATATATTTT.

A note on this clone: The junction shows a germline mismatch at one end, possibly a read error. The chain combines TRBV27 with TRBJ2-5, with TRBD1 matching over 8 bases. From germline, CDR1 is MNHEY and CDR2 SMNVEV (reference sequence). The CDR3 length is 13 residues. The CDR3 is CASSPNPDRDPNF. CDR3 nucleotide sequence: TGTGCCAGCAGCCCAAACCCGGACAGGGATCCCAACTTC.

This clone was recorded only once. The chain employs TRBV27 and TRBJ2-7; 8 bases match TRBD2. After removal of 1 base from V and 5 bases from J, the junction contained 4 bases not matched to a gene. Germline loops: CDR1 MNHEY, CDR2 SMNVEV (reference sequence). CDR3 length: 14 amino acids. The CDR3 coding sequence is TGTGCCAGCAGTTTATTAGCGGGGCATAACGAGCAGTACTTC. Translated, it gives CASSLLAGHNEQYF.

This chain joins TRBV7-3 and TRBJ1-6, with D maybe TRBD1 (6 bases). The CDR3 is 16 amino acids. V was pared by 5 bases and J by 2 bases, with 13 bases between. Germline V gene sequence: CDR1 SGHTA, CDR2 FQGTGA. The CDR3 sequence: CASSLMQGTYNSPLHF. The CDR3 DNA is TGTGCCAGCAGCCTAATGCAGGGGACCTATAATTCACCCCTCCACTTT.

The chain joins TRBV6-5 to TRBJ2-7; TRBD2 aligns across 10 bases. With V trimmed by 7 bases and J by 6 bases, 9 bases remained unmatched. This CDR3 has 14 amino acids. From germline, CDR1 is MNHEY and CDR2 SVGAGI. CDR3 protein: CASTLLAGRSEQYF. The CDR3, as DNA: TGTGCCAGCACGCTACTAGCGGGGCGCTCCGAGCAGTACTTC.

V is TRBV11-1 and J is TRBJ1-2; 8 nucleotides match TRBD1. Germline CDR1 reads SGHAT; CDR2 reads FQDESV (reference sequence). Trimming at V came to 3 bases and at J to 8 bases, leaving 8 bases not matched to a gene. The CDR3 contains 14 residues. CDR3 DNA sequence: TGTGCCAGCAGCTTTTCAGGGGGCGGTCAAGGCTACACCTTC. Its translation: CASSFSGGGQGYTF.

V and J are TRBV4-1 and TRBJ2-1, with TRBD2 identical over 14 bases. Germline loops: CDR1 MGHRA, CDR2 YSYEKL. The junction had 2 bases not matched to a gene; V was cut back by 4 bases and J by 0 bases. This CDR3 has 17 amino acids. The CDR3 nucleotides read TGCGCCAGCAGCCGGACTAGCGGGGGGAGCTCCTACAATGAGCAGTTCTTC. Translation gives CASSRTSGGSSYNEQFF.

The chain joins TRBV3-1 (or the pseudogene TRBV3-2) to TRBJ2-5; the D gene is possibly TRBD2 (5 bases). The CDR3 contains 14 residues. Germline assignment: CDR1 LGHDT and CDR2 YNNKEL (reference sequence). V lost 2 bases, J lost 1 base, and 8 bases lay in between. CDR3 loop: CASSQKRIQETQYF. CDR3 DNA: TGTGCCAGCAGCCAAAAGCGGATCCAAGAGACCCAGTACTTC.

V and J are TRBV7-9 and TRBJ2-7, with D perhaps matching TRBD2 (5 bases). The V gene lost 4 bases and the J gene lost 3 bases, with 19 bases spanning the gap. Germline V gene lookup returns CDR1 SEHNR and CDR2 FQNEAQ (reference sequence). This CDR3 comprises 16 residues. CDR3: CASSSDMGVQIYEQYF. The CDR3 DNA sequence: TGTGCCAGCAGCTCTGATATGGGAGTTCAGATCTACGAGCAGTACTTC. Using reference TRBV7-9 and TRBJ2-7 for the parts outside the CDR3, the full variable domain is DTGVSQNPRHKITKRGQNVTFRCDPISEHNRLYWYRQTLGQGPEFLTYFQNEAQLEKSRLLSDRFSAERPKGSFSTLEIQRTEQGDSAMYLCASSSDMGVQIYEQYFGPGTRLTVT.

V and J are TRBV19 and TRBJ2-7, with 7 bases identical to TRBD1. The V segment lost 1 base and the J segment 1 base; nucleotides outside the gene matches: 4. Germline CDR1 and CDR2: LNHDA and SQIVND (reference sequence). The CDR3 extends over 15 amino acids. In DNA form, the CDR3 reads TGTGCCAGTAGTATAGGAGGGGACAGATCCTACGAGCAGTACTTC. Residues: CASSIGGDRSYEQYF.

V usage is TRBV15 and J usage is TRBJ1-1, with D unclear. Trimming pared 3 bases from V and 5 bases from J, leaving 13 bases between. In germline, CDR1 is LNHNV, CDR2 YYDKDF (reference sequence). This CDR3 has 14 residues. The CDR3 region is CATSRIETGTEAFF. As DNA, the CDR3 is TGTGCCACCAGCAGGATCGAGACGGGGACTGAAGCTTTCTTT.

The V call is TRBV3-1 (or the pseudogene TRBV3-2), the J call TRBJ2-7; TRBD2 aligns across 8 bases. The CDR3 totals 16 residues. V shed 0 bases and J 2 bases; nucleotides not matched to a gene: 6. Per the germline V gene, CDR1 is LGHDT and CDR2 is YNNKEL (reference sequence). CDR3: CASSQEPSGLPYEQYF. Written as DNA, the CDR3 is TGTGCCAGCAGCCAAGAACCTAGCGGGCTTCCCTACGAGCAGTACTTC.

The V call is TRBV5-1, the J call TRBJ2-1; 8 bases map to TRBD2. The J segment lost 0 bases and the V segment lost 4 bases, leaving 3 bases of the junction unmatched. CDR3 length: 15 amino acids. Germline V gives CDR1 SGHRS, CDR2 YFSETQ. CDR3 amino acids: CASSPGGDSYNEQFF. The CDR3, as DNA: TGCGCCAGCAGCCCCGGGGGGGACTCCTACAATGAGCAGTTCTTC.

V and J are TRBV5-6 and TRBJ2-2; D possibly corresponds to TRBD2 (6 bases). This CDR3 is built from 14 residues. CDR1 is SGHDT, CDR2 YYEEEE, per germline. The ends were cut back, 1 base at V and 6 bases at J, with 10 bases in the middle. CDR3 nucleotides: TGTGCCAGCAGCTTGATGCGGGGCCCCGGGGAGCTGTTTTTT. The encoded protein is CASSLMRGPGELFF.

The V and J genes are TRBV7-9 and TRBJ1-1, with a tentative D call TRBD1 (5 bases). This CDR3 has 15 amino acids. Trimming removed 0 bases from V and 5 bases from J, with 13 bases in between. CDR1 is SEHNR and CDR2 is FQNEAQ in the germline V gene (reference sequence). CDR3 nucleotide sequence: TGTGCCAGCAGCTTAGCGCGCCCAGGGAATACTGAAGCTTTCTTT. Translated: CASSLARPGNTEAFF.